The T cell receptor (beta chain) under discussion was sequenced for a study of blood T cells in healthy people across ages. As concerns this clonotype: Its antigen remains unknown.

Study findings and constraints: Age advanced and TCR beta diversity per million T cells fell, roughly linearly.

The use of a sample-barcoded 5' primer and a J-beta primer mix characterized a second PCR of about 7 to 12 cycles. Each CDR3 protein is one row after TCRdb ran MiXCR on the 5' RACE reads. In the table there are some 710,000 distinct CDR3 sequences, 35% to 60% of which are singletons. V shed 7 bases and J shed 6 bases, with 18 bases lying between them. Germline V gives CDR1 SEHNR, CDR2 FQNEAQ (reference sequence). CDR3 length equals 14 residues. Sequencing used blood. The chain carries TRBV7-9 and TRBJ1-1; D gene uncertain. This sequence was found in a man older than 75 in good health. The CDR3 region has the DNA TGTGCCAGCAAGGTAGACATCCGCGACTCTGAAGCTTTCTTT. The encoded protein is CASKVDIRDSEAFF.